The T cell receptor beta chain described here comes from a study of cytomegalovirus exposure and HLA in healthy donors. Study information: Genetic ancestry analysis placed under 90% of the 400 or so donors that were genotyped in the Caucasian-associated cluster. Study-level findings and limits: Earlier results showed most TCR beta V segments being productive about 87% or about 30% of the time.

As for the donors, each was a healthy bone marrow donor. PCR amplification relied on 60 Vbeta primers (plus 13 Jbeta primers). This table comes from immunoSEQ multiplex PCR, and its TCRdb copy is limited to in-frame clones, with some not included. The sample includes about 140,000 clones, almost 85% of them seen just once. As regards this clone: What it binds is not known.

V lost 5 bases and J lost 1, with 11 bases in between. The CDR3 runs 14 residues. Germline CDR1 is LNHDA and CDR2 is SQIVND (reference sequence). Source material: PBMCs. This sequence joins TRBV19 and TRBJ2-5; tentative D call: TRBD2 (5 bases). This TCR was recovered from a woman between 55 and 75 years old in good health and CMV-seropositive. As DNA, the CDR3 is TGTGCCAGTAGTGCCGACTACCCCCAAGAGACCCAGTACTTC. The encoded protein is CASSADYPQETQYF.